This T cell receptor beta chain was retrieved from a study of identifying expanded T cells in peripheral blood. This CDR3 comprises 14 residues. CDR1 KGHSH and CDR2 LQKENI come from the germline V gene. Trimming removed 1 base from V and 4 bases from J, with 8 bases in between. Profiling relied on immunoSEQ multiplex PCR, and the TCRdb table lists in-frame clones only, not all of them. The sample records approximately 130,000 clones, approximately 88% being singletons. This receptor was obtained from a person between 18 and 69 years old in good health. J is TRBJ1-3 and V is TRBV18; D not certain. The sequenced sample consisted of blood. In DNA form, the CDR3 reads TGTGCCAGCTCACCACGCAGTTACGGAAACACCATATATTTT. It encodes CASSPRSYGNTIYF.